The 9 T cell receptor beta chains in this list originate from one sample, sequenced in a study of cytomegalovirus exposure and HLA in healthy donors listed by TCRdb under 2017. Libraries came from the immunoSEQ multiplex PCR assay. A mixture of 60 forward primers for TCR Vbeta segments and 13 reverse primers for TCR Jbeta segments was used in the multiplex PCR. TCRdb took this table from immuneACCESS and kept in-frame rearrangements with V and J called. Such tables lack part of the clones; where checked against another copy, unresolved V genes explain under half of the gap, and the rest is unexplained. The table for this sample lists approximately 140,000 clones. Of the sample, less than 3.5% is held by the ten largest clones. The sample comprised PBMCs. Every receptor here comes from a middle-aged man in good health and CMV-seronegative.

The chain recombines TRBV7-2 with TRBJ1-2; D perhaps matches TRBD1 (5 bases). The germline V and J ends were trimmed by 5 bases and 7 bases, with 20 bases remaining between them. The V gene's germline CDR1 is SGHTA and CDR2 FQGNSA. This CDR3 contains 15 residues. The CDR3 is CASSDIKGRLGGYTF. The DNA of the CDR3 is TGTGCCAGCAGCGATATCAAGGGGCGGCTTGGTGGCTACACCTTC.

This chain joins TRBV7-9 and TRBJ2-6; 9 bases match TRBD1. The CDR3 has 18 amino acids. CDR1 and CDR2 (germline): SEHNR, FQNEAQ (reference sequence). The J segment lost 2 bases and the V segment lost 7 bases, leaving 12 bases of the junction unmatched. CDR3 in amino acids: CASIAPRQGGTGANVLTF. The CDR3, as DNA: TGTGCCAGCATAGCCCCTAGACAGGGGGGCACTGGGGCCAACGTCCTGACTTTC.

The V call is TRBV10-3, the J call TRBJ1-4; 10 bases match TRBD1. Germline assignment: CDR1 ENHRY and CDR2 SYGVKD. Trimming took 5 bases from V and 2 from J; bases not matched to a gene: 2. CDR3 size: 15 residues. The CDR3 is CAISPGQGTNEKLFF. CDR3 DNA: TGTGCCATCAGTCCGGGACAGGGGACTAATGAAAAACTGTTTTTT.

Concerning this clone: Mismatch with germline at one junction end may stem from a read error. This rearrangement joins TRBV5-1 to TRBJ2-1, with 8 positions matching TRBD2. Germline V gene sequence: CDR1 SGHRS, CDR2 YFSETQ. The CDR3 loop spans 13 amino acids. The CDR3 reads CASSPPGSGGLVF. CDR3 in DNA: TGCGCCAGCAGCCCTCCGGGGAGCGGGGGTCTCGTCTTC.

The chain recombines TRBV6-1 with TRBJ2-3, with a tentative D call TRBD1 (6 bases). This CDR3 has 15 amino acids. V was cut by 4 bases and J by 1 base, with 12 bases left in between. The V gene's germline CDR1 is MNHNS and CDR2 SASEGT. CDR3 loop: CASSVQGLGTDTQYF. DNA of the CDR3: TGTGCCAGCAGTGTACAGGGATTGGGCACAGATACGCAGTATTTT.

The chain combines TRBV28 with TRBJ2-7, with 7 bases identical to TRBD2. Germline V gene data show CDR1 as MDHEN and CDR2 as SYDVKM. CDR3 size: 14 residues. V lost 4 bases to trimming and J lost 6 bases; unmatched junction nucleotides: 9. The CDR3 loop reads CASSSPGLEAEQYF. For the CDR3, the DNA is TGTGCCAGCAGTTCCCCCGGACTAGAGGCCGAGCAGTACTTC.

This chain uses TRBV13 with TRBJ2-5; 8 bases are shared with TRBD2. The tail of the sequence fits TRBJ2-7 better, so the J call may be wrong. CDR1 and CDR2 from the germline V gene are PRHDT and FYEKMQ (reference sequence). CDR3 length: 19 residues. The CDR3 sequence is CASSPTPSRVRLASYEQYF. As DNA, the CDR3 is TGTGCCAGCAGCCCGACTCCATCAAGGGTCCGACTAGCGTCCTACGAGCAGTACTTC.

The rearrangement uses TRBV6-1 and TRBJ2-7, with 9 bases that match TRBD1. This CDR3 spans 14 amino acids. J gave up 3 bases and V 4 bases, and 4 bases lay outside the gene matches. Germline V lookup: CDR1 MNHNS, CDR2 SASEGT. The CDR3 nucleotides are TGTGCCAGCAGTGGGACAGGGGCCTACTACGAGCAGTACTTC. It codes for CASSGTGAYYEQYF.

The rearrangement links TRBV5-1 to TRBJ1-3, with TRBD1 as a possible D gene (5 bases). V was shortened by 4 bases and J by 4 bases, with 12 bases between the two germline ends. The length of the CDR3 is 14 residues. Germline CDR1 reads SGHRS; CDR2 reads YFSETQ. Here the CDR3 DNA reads TGCGCCAGCAGCCCGGAGGGGTCCGGAAACACCATATATTTT. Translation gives CASSPEGSGNTIYF.